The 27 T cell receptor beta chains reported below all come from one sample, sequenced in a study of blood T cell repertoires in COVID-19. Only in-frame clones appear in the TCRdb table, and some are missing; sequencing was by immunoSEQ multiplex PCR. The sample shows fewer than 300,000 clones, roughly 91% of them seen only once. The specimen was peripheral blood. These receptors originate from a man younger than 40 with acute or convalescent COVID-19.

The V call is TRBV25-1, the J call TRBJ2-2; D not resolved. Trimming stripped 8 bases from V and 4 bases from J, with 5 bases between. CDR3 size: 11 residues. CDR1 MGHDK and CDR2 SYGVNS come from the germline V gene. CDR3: CASVGTGELFF. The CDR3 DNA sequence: TGTGCCAGCGTCGGCACCGGGGAGCTGTTTTTT.

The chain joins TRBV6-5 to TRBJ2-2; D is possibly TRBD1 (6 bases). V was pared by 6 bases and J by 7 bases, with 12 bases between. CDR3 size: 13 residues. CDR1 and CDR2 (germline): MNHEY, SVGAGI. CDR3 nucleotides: TGTGCCAGCAGACGCACAGGGCACGGGGAGCTGTTTTTT. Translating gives CASRRTGHGELFF.

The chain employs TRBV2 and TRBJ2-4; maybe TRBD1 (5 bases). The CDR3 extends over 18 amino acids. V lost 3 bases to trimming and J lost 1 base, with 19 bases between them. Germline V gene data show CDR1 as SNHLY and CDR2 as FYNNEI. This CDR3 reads CASSDVQGWGSAKNIQYF. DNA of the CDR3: TGTGCCAGCAGTGACGTTCAGGGTTGGGGTTCCGCCAAAAACATTCAGTACTTC.

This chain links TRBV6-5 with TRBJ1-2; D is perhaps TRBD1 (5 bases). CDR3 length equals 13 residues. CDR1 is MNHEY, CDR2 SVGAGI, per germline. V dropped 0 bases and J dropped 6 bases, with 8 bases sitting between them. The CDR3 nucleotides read TGTGCCAGCAGTTACTCCCAGGGTGATGGCTACACCTTC. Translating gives CASSYSQGDGYTF.

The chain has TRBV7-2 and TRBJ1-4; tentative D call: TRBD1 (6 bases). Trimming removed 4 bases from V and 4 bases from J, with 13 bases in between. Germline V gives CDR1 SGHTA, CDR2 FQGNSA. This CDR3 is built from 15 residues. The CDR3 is CASSSTGLGNEKLFF. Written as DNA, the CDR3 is TGTGCCAGCAGCTCCACAGGGTTGGGTAATGAAAAACTGTTTTTT.

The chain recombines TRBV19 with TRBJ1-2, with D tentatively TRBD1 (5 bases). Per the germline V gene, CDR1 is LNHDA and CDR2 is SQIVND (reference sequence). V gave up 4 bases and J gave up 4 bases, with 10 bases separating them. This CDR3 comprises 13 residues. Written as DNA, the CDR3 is TGTGCCAGTAGTACAGGGTTAGCCTATGGCTACACCTTC. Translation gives CASSTGLAYGYTF.

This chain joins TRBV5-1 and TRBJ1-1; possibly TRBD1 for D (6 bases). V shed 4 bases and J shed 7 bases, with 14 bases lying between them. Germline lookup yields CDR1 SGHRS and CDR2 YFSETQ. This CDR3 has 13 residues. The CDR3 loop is CASSRTVGGEAFF. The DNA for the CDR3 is TGCGCCAGCAGCCGGACAGTAGGCGGTGAAGCTTTCTTT. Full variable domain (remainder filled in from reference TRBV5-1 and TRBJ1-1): KAGVTQTPRYLIKTRGQQVTLSCSPISGHRSVSWYQQTPGQGLQFLFEYFSETQRNKGNFPGRFSGRQFSNSRSEMNVSTLELGDSALYLCASSRTVGGEAFFGQGTRLTVV.

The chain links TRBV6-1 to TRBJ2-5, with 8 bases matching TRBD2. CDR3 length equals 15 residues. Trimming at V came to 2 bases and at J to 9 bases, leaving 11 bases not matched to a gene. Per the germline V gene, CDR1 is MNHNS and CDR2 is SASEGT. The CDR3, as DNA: TGTGCCAGCAGTGAATTCAGCGGGGGCCCCGAGGCCCAGTACTTC. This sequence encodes CASSEFSGGPEAQYF.

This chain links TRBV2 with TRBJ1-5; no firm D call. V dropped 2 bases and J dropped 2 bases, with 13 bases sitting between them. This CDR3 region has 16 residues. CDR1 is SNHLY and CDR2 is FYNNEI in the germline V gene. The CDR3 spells CASSEWATVGNQPQHF. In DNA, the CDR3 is TGTGCCAGCAGTGAATGGGCTACGGTGGGCAATCAGCCCCAGCATTTT.

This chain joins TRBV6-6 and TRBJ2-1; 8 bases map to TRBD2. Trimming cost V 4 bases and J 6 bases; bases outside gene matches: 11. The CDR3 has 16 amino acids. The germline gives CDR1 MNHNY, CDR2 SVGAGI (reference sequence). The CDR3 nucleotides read TGTGCCAGCAGTTTTCAAATAGCGGGAAGTTCCAATGAGCAGTTCTTC. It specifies CASSFQIAGSSNEQFF.

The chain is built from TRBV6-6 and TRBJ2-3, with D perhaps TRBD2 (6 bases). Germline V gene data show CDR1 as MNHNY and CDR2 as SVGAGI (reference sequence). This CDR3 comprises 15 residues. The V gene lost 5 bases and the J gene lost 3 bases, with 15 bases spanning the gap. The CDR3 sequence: CASSPTSLVTDTQYF. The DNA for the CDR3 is TGTGCCAGCAGTCCCACTAGCCTAGTTACAGATACGCAGTATTTT.

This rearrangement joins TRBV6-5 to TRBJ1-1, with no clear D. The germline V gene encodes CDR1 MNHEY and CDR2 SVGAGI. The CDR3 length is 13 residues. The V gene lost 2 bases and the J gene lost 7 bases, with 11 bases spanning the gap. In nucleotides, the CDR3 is TGTGCCAGCAGTTACCTCGGGCGGGGTGAAGCTTTCTTT. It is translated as CASSYLGRGEAFF.

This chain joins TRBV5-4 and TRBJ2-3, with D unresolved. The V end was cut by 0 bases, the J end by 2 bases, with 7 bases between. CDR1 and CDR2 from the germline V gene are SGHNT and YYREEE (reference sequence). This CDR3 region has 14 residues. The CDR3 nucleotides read TGTGCCAGCAGCTTGGTTCCGTACACAGATACGCAGTATTTT. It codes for CASSLVPYTDTQYF.

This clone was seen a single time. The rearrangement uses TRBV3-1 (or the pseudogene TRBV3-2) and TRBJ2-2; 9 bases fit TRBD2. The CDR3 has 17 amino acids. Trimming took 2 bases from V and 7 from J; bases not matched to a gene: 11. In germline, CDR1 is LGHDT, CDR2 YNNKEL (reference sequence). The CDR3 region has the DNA TGTGCCAGCAGCCAATGGGGCGGGAGGGCCAATGTCGGGGAGCTGTTTTTT. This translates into CASSQWGGRANVGELFF.

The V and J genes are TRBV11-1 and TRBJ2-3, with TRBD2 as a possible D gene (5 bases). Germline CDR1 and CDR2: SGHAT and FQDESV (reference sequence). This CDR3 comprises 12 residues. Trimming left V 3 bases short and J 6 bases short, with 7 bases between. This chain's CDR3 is CASSFSEDTQYF. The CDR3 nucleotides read TGTGCCAGCAGCTTTAGCGAGGATACGCAGTATTTT.

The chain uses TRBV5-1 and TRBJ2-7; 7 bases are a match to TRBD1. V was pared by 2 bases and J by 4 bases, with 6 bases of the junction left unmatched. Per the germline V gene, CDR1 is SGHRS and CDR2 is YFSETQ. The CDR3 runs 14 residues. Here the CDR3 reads CASSLQGLGYEQYF. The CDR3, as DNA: TGCGCCAGCAGCTTACAGGGGCTAGGGTACGAGCAGTACTTC.

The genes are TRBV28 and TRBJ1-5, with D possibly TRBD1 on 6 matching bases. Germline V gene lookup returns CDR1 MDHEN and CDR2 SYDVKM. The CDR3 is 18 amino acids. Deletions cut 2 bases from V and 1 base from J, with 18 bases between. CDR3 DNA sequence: TGTGCCAGCAGTTTACCGGACAGCCCATGGAGGAGCAATCAGCCCCAGCATTTT. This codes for CASSLPDSPWRSNQPQHF.

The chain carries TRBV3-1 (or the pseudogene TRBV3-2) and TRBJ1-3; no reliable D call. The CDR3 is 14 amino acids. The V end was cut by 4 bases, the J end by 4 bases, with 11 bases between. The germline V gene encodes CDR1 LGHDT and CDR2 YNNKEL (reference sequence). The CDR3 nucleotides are TGTGCCAGCAGCCGCTCGGGAGGCGGAAACACCATATATTTT. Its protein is CASSRSGGGNTIYF.

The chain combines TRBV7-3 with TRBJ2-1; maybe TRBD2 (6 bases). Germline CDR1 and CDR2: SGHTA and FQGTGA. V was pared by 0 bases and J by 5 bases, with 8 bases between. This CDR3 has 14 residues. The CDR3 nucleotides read TGTGCCAGCAGCTTAACCCGGGGGAACAATGAGCAGTTCTTC. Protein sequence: CASSLTRGNNEQFF.

The DNA of the CDR3 is TGCAGCGTCCCCGACAGGGACAAGCAGTACTTC. Its protein product is CSVPDRDKQYF. The gene calls are TRBV29-1 and TRBJ2-7; 7 bases align to TRBD1. CDR3 length: 11 amino acids. The V segment lost 6 bases and the J segment 8 bases; nucleotides outside the gene matches: 7. Germline V gene data show CDR1 as SQVTM and CDR2 as ANQGSEA.

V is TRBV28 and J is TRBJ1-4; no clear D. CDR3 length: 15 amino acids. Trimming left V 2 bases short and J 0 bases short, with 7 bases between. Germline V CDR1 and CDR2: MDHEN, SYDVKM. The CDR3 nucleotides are TGTGCCAGCAGTTTACGGGGTGCAACTAATGAAAAACTGTTTTTT. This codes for CASSLRGATNEKLFF.

Here the CDR3 DNA reads TGTGCCACCTCGAAGGGGCTACACACTGAAGCTTTCTTT. Its protein is CATSKGLHTEAFF. This sequence joins TRBV6-5 and TRBJ1-1, with D maybe TRBD1 (5 bases). Deletions cut 10 bases from V and 3 bases from J, with 15 bases between. This CDR3 has 13 amino acids. CDR1 MNHEY and CDR2 SVGAGI come from the germline V gene.

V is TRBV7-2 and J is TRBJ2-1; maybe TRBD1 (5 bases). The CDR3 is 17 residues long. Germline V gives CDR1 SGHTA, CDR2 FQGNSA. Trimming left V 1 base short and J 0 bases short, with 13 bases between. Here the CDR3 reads CASSLGWGLSSYNEQFF. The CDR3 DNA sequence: TGTGCCAGCAGCTTAGGGTGGGGCCTTAGCTCCTACAATGAGCAGTTCTTC. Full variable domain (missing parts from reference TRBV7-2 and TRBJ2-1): GAGVSQSPSNKVTEKGKDVELRCDPISGHTALYWYRQSLGQGLEFLIYFQGNSAPDKSGLPSDRFSAERTGGSVSTLTIQRTQQEDSAVYLCASSLGWGLSSYNEQFFGPGTRLTVL.

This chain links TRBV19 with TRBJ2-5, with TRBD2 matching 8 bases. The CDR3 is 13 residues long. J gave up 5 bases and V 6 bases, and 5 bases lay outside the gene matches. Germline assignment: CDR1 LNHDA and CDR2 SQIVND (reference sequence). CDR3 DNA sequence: TGTGCCAGTAGCGGGAGGGCCGTCGAGACCCAGTACTTC. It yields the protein CASSGRAVETQYF.

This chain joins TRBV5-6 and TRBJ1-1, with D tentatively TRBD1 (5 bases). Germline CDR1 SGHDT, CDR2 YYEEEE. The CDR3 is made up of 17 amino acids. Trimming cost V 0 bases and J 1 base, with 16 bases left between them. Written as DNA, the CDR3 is TGTGCCAGCAGCTTGGAGAAGGGGAATTTAAAGAACACTGAAGCTTTCTTT. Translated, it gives CASSLEKGNLKNTEAFF.

The chain's CDR3 is CASSPWTGPTADTQYF. The CDR3, as DNA: TGTGCCAGCAGTCCCTGGACAGGGCCCACTGCAGATACGCAGTATTTT. The chain joins TRBV27 to TRBJ2-3, with 8 bases matching TRBD1. The CDR3 extends over 16 amino acids. The germline V gene encodes CDR1 MNHEY and CDR2 SMNVEV (reference sequence). Germline trimming cut 5 bases from V and 4 bases from J; bases unmatched to any gene: 11.

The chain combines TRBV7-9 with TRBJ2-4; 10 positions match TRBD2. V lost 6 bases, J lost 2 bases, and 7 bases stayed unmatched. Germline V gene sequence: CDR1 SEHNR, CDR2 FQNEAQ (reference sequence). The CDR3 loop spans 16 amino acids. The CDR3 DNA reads TGTGCCAGCAGTTACGGACTAGCGGAGTCCAAAAACATTCAGTACTTC. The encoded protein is CASSYGLAESKNIQYF.